The source of this TCR beta chain is a study of cytomegalovirus exposure and HLA in healthy donors (dated by TCRdb to the late 2010s). As for the study more broadly: In an earlier analysis of under 600 of the donors, 250 to 350 Gb of sequence data and approximately 120 million unique TCR beta sequences from 150 million to 200 million T cells were reported. Around 330 gigabases of sequencing data and 91 million or so unique TCR sequences made up an early release that covered about 640 HLA-typed donors. Among the approximately 430 genotyped donors, around 81% belonged to the genetic ancestry cluster associated with self-reported Caucasian donors. The study was designed to test whether signatures of past pathogen exposure could be identified by cataloging public T cell receptors. The T cell repertoires of under 750 subjects were profiled by immunosequencing and related to cytomegalovirus serostatus. Along with the roughly 700-subject first cohort, a separate validation cohort of 120 different subjects was used. To predict cytomegalovirus infection status, the study combined high-throughput TCR immunosequencing, statistical association of individual TCRs with disease status, and machine learning. A later analysis re-examined previously published TCR beta repertoires from around 670 donors and added high-resolution HLA genotyping to investigate patterns of TCR occurrence. The later analysis used no new phenotypic data to find candidate immune exposures, relying instead on TCR beta sequences and their occurrence across donors. To decide whether each TCR beta V gene segment behaved as functional or pseudogenic, an earlier analysis of fewer than 750 of the donors relied on high-throughput TCR beta sequencing. Donor age, sex, ethnicity and CMV serostatus were compiled together with the repertoire data. A later genetic analysis took genome-wide SNP genotypes for about 65% of the 666 donors and used that subset as a discovery cohort. All discovery cohort repertoires had been generated on a single sequencing platform. Class I and class II HLA loci were covered by the typing at four-digit resolution. Typing coverage differed by locus: A, B, C, DRB1 and DQB1 were typed in roughly 629-640 donors, DQA1 in 522, DPA1 in 600 to 610, and DPB1 in around 440. A few DR-DQ haplotypes were treated as single units for association and clustering because of strong linkage in the cohort. Among some 410 genotyped donors of the cohort, an average of approximately 240,000 unique TCR beta nucleotide sequences was sequenced per donor, of which about 18% were non-productive.

Concerning this clone: The clone's antigen remains unknown. Base qualities are missing; no much larger clone stands one base away.

What the work shows at the level of the full study, not this receptor alone: In the study, around 160 TCR beta chains were listed as associated with cytomegalovirus. Most TCR sequences were seen in very few donors, while some public TCRs were found in many individuals. A group of highly shared sequence variants was considered likely to be a technical artifact of the sequencing pipeline. A later analysis found that HLA-associated TCR beta chains were more clonally expanded and had lower generation probabilities than equally common non-associated chains. Compared with the roughly 710-donor mean, donors in an Asian-associated ancestry cluster had fewer N-insertions in productive TCRs, according to a later genetic analysis. Correlated functional status among segregating V segments might reflect linkage disequilibrium, but an unknown experimental factor could not be ruled out. Broadly in line with IMGT annotations, most TCR beta V segments showed up in productive rearrangements about 90% or about 30% of the time in an earlier analysis of several hundred of the donors. According to the authors, the approach could potentially be generalized to other disease states and immunological phenotypes. The only immune exposure information available for the cohort was CMV serostatus. In this cohort, only TCR beta chains were sequenced, and detectable features were limited by the absence of alpha or paired-chain data. A further reported finding was that TCR beta sequences accurately predicted the HLA-A and HLA-B alleles for most subjects in the first cohort. An association between a missense DCLRE1C variant and V-gene and J-gene trimming of TCR beta chains was found in a later genetic analysis and replicated in an independent cohort. Some IMGT-functional V segments, including TRBV6-2 and TRBV6-3, could not be distinguished by the 87-base-pair reads and were therefore excluded. Sequencing depth was assumed to be roughly uniform across donors in the presence/absence analyses, though that assumption may not hold. In vitro tests confirmed that a few of the cytomegalovirus-associated TCR beta chains recognize cytomegalovirus antigens. When HLA alleles, especially DR and DQ, strongly co-occurred, TCR associations were difficult to assign to individual alleles. Because counts were too low, about 15 rarely observed V segments, including chromosome 9 orphons, were left out of the earlier analysis of 587 of the donors. In a later analysis, over 15,000 TCR beta sequences were associated with specific HLA alleles at a false discovery rate of 0.05. According to a later analysis, parvovirus B19, influenza, CMV and Epstein-Barr virus appeared linked to several top co-occurrence clusters. In both the original and validation cohorts, the classifier was reported to diagnose cytomegalovirus status with high specificity and sensitivity. A later analysis found that TCR association rates varied across HLA loci, with DRB1 alleles showing the most associated TCRs and HLA-C alleles the fewest. In a later analysis, most CMV-associated TCR beta chains were found to appear HLA-restricted, with HLA associations seemingly driven largely by CMV exposure. Because HLA typing was missing for some donors at each locus, association tests included only the typed subset.

The germline V gene (reference sequence) yields SEHNR for CDR1 and FQNEAQ for CDR2. The CDR3 spans 14 residues, from the cysteine through the phenylalanine. The entry retains the CDR3 DNA only, 42 bases that are in frame from base 1. Deletion took 4 bases off V and 3 bases off J, with a span of 13 bases between the germline ends. The cohort comprised hundreds of healthy bone marrow donors. At the time of sampling, every cohort member was nominally healthy, though immune exposures that went unrecorded were likely present. The donor was CMV seronegative and belonged to the group of 352 seronegative cohort members. Every donor gave a peripheral blood sample, and the peripheral blood mononuclear cells from that sample were used for TCR beta sequencing. The Qiagen DNeasy Blood Extraction Kit was used to extract genomic DNA from the blood cell samples. Library method: the immunoSEQ multiplex PCR assay. A mixture of 60 forward primers for TCR Vbeta segments and 13 reverse primers for TCR Jbeta segments was used in the multiplex PCR. The CDR3 region of rearranged TCR beta genes was amplified from genomic DNA with a multiplex PCR assay. Amplified TCR beta libraries were sequenced as 87-base-pair reads on the Illumina HiSeq System. In the original analysis: A later analysis counted tens of millions of unique TCR beta chains across the 550 to 700 repertoires, and some 11 million of these chains were shared by at least two donors. A nearest-neighbor algorithm error-corrected the raw reads and collapsed the reads into unique sequences, merging closely related sequences to remove PCR and sequencing errors. V, D and J gene segments were assigned by aligning CDR3 sequences to IMGT reference sequences. For a sequence to be retained, a match of at least six nucleotides was required to both a V gene segment and a J gene segment. A rearrangement counted as productive if the CDR3 had no stop codons and remained in frame with V and J, and every other rearrangement counted as non-productive. CDR3 was defined by IMGT convention, running from the second conserved V-encoded cysteine to the conserved J-encoded phenylalanine. In an earlier analysis of just under 600 of the donors, sequences lacking an unambiguous match to a single V gene segment were excluded. An earlier analysis of fewer than 750 of the donors classified V segments as functional when productive rearrangements were above 56.7% and as segregating when the standard deviation between donors was above 5%. A statistical classification framework was developed to diagnose cytomegalovirus status using the catalog of TCR beta chain sequences. V and J gene assignment, in a later analysis, came from comparing TCR nucleotide sequences with IMGT/GENE-DB human TR gene sequences. In a later analysis, CDR3 sequences and most-parsimonious VDJ recombination scenarios were assigned using the TCRdist pipeline. A later analysis defined each TCR beta chain by its CDR3 amino acid sequence plus V-gene family, and excluded reads lacking a unique V-gene family. As a way to deal with suspected cross-contamination and a sequencing artifact, a later analysis dropped 640 or so nucleotide sequences that were highly shared and had low generation probability. In a later analysis, a clonal expansion index for each public chain was calculated from normalized within-repertoire ranks of inferred template counts. In a later analysis, generation probabilities were computed with a VDJ recombination model fitted to out-of-frame rearrangements, and the resulting probabilities were checked against IGoR. Hypergeometric tests were used in a later analysis to score TCR-TCR, TCR-HLA and TCR-CMV co-occurrence, with a repertoire-size bias correction applied to the TCR pairs. To estimate false discovery rates, a later analysis permuted the HLA or CMV assignments 20 times. In a later analysis, co-occurring TCRs were grouped using DBSCAN, and TCRdist sequence similarity was added for clustering within HLA-allele-positive subsets. Co-occurrence clustering excluded repertoires with fewer than 30,000 or more than 120,000 public chains, plus five with anomalous nucleotide sharing. TCRdb mirrors the immuneACCESS table, restricted to in-frame sequences. Some clones are absent from its copies; in checked studies, under half trace to an unresolved V gene, and the reason for the others is unknown. V and J calls and clone size are given by that table; D and trimming were obtained from the DNA. Recorded for this sample are some 100,000 clones; 84% of them occurred a single time. The ten largest make up roughly 1.2% of the sample.

The sequence is built from TRBV7-9 and TRBJ2-7, and possibly TRBD2, on 6 matching bases. Sample: PBMCs. This clonotype originated in a woman aged 18-29 years in good health and CMV-seronegative. The CDR3 region: CASSSLGGSYEQYF. The DNA sequence reads TGTGCCAGCAGCTCCCTGGGGGGTAGCTACGAGCAGTACTTC.